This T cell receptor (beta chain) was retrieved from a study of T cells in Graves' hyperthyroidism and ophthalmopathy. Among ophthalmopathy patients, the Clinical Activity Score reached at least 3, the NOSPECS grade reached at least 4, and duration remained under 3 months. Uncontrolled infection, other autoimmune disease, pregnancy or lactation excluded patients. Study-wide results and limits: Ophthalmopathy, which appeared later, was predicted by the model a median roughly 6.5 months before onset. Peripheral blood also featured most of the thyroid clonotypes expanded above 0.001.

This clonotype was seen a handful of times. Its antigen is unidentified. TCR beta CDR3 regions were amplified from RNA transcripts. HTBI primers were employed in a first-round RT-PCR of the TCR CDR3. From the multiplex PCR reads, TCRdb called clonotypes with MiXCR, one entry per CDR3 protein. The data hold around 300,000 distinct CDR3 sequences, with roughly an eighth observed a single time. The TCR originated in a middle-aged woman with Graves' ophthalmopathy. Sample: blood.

CDR3 sequence reads: CASSSGVRGDTQYF. CDR3 DNA: TGTGCCAGCAGCTCAGGTGTCCGGGGGGATACGCAGTATTTT. The chain joins TRBV11-3 to TRBJ2-3; maybe TRBD2 (6 bases). Trimming cost V 4 bases and J 6 bases, with 14 bases left between them. The CDR3 is made up of 14 amino acids. Germline assignment: CDR1 SGHNT and CDR2 YENEEA.